Each of the 9 T cell receptor beta chains below was sequenced from the same sample in a study of blood T cell repertoires in COVID-19. TCRdb's table, derived via immunoSEQ multiplex PCR, lists solely in-frame clones and lacks some. Of over 350,000 clones listed, more than 80% were seen once; the top ten hold over 1.1%. Sequencing was done on a sample of peripheral blood. All receptors derive from a woman aged 30 to 39 with active or convalescent COVID-19.

The chain carries TRBV6-5 and TRBJ1-1, with 8 nucleotides matching TRBD1. V shed 2 bases and J 1 base; nucleotides not matched to a gene: 3. Germline V gene lookup returns CDR1 MNHEY and CDR2 SVGAGI. CDR3 size: 15 residues. Here the CDR3 DNA reads TGTGCCAGCAGTTACCACACAGGGGGGAACACTGAAGCTTTCTTT. This encodes CASSYHTGGNTEAFF.

The rearrangement uses TRBV6-5 and TRBJ2-7; maybe TRBD2 (5 bases). CDR1 MNHEY and CDR2 SVGAGI come from the germline V gene. V was clipped by 4 bases and J by 3 bases, with 16 bases between them. This CDR3 spans 15 amino acids. In DNA form, the CDR3 reads TGTGCCAGCAGTTCTACCGCGGGCAACCACTACGAGCAGTACTTC. Protein sequence: CASSSTAGNHYEQYF.

The sample holds one count of this clone. The chain combines TRBV2 with TRBJ2-1, with 15 nucleotides matching TRBD2. Germline CDR1 SNHLY, CDR2 FYNNEI. The CDR3 runs to 16 residues. The V gene end was trimmed by 5 bases and the J gene end by 6 bases; junction bases not matched to a gene: 5. The CDR3 DNA sequence: TGTGCCAGCAGTTTCCGGACTAGCGGGAGGGCCAATGAGCAGTTCTTC. The encoded protein is CASSFRTSGRANEQFF.

There are a few counts of this clone. The chain uses TRBV10-2 and TRBJ2-5, with 8 bases fitting TRBD2. Germline loops: CDR1 WSHSY, CDR2 SAAADI. V shed 7 bases, J shed 10 bases, and the junction held 11 bases outside the gene matches. The CDR3 has 13 amino acids. In nucleotides, the CDR3 is TGCGCCAGCATTCCAACTAGCGGCGGGCTCCAGTACTTC. Protein: CASIPTSGGLQYF.

This rearrangement joins TRBV19 to TRBJ2-2; possible D gene TRBD1, 6 bases. Trimming removed 3 bases from V and 5 bases from J, with 10 bases in between. The CDR3 sequence is 14 residues long. Germline loops: CDR1 LNHDA, CDR2 SQIVND (reference sequence). The CDR3 DNA follows: TGTGCCAGTAGTATCCCACAGGGAACCGGGGAGCTGTTTTTT. Protein product: CASSIPQGTGELFF. Variable domain in full (rest from reference TRBV19 and TRBJ2-2): DGGITQSPKYLFRKEGQNVTLSCEQNLNHDAMYWYRQDPGQGLRLIYYSQIVNDFQKGDIAEGYSVSREKKESFPLTVTSAQKNPTAFYLCASSIPQGTGELFFGEGSRLTVL.

The V gene is TRBV9, the J gene TRBJ1-2; TRBD1 aligns across 10 bases. Germline CDR1 is SGDLS and CDR2 is YYNGEE. There are 15 residues in the CDR3. V shed 0 bases, J shed 7 bases, and the junction held 6 bases outside the gene matches. In DNA form, the CDR3 reads TGTGCCAGCAGCGTAGACCCGGGACAGGGGACTGGCTACACCTTC. Translation gives CASSVDPGQGTGYTF.

The chain employs TRBV4-1 and TRBJ2-1, with TRBD2 identical over 12 bases. V lost 7 bases and J lost 8; bases outside the gene matches: 12. From germline, CDR1 is MGHRA and CDR2 YSYEKL. This CDR3 is built from 16 residues. The CDR3 DNA reads as TGCGCCAGCAAAAAACTACTAGCGGGGGGTAGGGATGAGCAGTTCTTC. As protein: CASKKLLAGGRDEQFF.

This clone was observed a single time. V usage is TRBV6-4 and J usage is TRBJ2-2; 9 nucleotides agree with TRBD2. The CDR3 runs 15 residues. Per the germline V gene, CDR1 is MRHNA and CDR2 is SNTAGT. The junction had 1 base not matched to a gene; V was cut back by 5 bases and J by 0 bases. The CDR3 region has the DNA TGTGCCAGCAGTCTAGCGGGATCGAACACCGGGGAGCTGTTTTTT. Translation: CASSLAGSNTGELFF.

The chain carries TRBV6-6 and TRBJ1-2; 7 bases are shared with TRBD1. Germline V gene data show CDR1 as MNHNY and CDR2 as SVGAGI (reference sequence). The junction had 10 bases not matched to a gene; V was cut back by 4 bases and J by 8 bases. The CDR3 loop spans 14 amino acids. This CDR3 is CASSSDRDRGGYTF. The CDR3 nucleotides are TGTGCCAGCAGTTCCGACAGGGACCGAGGGGGCTACACCTTC.